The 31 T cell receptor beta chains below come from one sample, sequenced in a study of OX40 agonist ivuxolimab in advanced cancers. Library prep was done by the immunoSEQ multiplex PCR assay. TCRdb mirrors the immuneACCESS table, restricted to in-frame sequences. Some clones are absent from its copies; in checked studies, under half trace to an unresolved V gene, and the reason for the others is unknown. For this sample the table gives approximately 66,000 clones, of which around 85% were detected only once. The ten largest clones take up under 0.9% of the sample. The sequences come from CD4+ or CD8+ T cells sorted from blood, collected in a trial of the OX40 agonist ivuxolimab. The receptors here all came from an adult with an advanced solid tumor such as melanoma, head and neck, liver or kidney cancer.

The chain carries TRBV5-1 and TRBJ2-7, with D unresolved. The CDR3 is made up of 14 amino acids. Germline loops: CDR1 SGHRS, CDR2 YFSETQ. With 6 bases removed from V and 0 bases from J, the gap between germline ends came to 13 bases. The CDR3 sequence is CASIQALSSYEQYF. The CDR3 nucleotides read TGCGCCAGCATTCAGGCTTTGAGCTCCTACGAGCAGTACTTC. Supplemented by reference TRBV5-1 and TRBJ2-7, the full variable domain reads KAGVTQTPRYLIKTRGQQVTLSCSPISGHRSVSWYQQTPGQGLQFLFEYFSETQRNKGNFPGRFSGRQFSNSRSEMNVSTLELGDSALYLCASIQALSSYEQYFGPGTRLTVT.

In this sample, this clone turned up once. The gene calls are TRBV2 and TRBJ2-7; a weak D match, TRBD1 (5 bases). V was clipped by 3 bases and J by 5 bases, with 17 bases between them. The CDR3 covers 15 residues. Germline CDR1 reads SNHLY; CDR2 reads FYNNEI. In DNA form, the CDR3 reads TGTGCCAGCAGTGAGGGGCCGCCAGGCTTGAACGAGCAGTACTTC. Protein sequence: CASSEGPPGLNEQYF. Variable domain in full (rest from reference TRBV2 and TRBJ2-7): EPEVTQTPSHQVTQMGQEVILRCVPISNHLYFYWYRQILGQKVEFLVSFYNNEISEKSEIFDDQFSVERPDGSNFTLKIRSTKLEDSAMYFCASSEGPPGLNEQYFGPGTRLTVT.

The CDR3 DNA is TGCGCCAGCAGGGCCGGGACAACCAATGAGCAGTTCTTC. It encodes CASRAGTTNEQFF. The V and J genes are TRBV5-1 and TRBJ2-1, with D perhaps matching TRBD1 (6 bases). Trimming pared 5 bases from V and 6 bases from J, leaving 12 bases between. Germline CDR1 is SGHRS and CDR2 is YFSETQ. The CDR3 loop spans 13 amino acids.

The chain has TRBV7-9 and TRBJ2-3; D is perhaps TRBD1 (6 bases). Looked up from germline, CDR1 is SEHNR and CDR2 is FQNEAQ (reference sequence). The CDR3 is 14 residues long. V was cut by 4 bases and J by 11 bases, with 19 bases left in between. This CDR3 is CASSSGVGAGEQYF. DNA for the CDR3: TGTGCCAGCAGCTCCGGGGTTGGCGCAGGGGAGCAGTATTTT.

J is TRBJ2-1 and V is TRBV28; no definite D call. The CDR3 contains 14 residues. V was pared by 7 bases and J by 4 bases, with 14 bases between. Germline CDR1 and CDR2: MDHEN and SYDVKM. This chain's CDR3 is CASTLVGLYNEQFF. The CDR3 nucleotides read TGTGCCAGCACCCTGGTAGGGTTGTACAATGAGCAGTTCTTC. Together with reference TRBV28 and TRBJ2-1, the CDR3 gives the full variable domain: DVKVTQSSRYLVKRTGEKVFLECVQDMDHENMFWYRQDPGLGLRLIYFSYDVKMKEKGDIPEGYSVSREKKERFSLILESASTNQTSMYLCASTLVGLYNEQFFGPGTRLTVL.

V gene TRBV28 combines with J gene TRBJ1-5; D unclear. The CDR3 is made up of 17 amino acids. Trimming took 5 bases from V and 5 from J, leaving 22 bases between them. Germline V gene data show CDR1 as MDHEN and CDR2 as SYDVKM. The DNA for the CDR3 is TGTGCCAGCAGTCATGACTTGGGATTCCAGCAGGATCAGCCCCAGCATTTT. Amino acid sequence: CASSHDLGFQQDQPQHF.

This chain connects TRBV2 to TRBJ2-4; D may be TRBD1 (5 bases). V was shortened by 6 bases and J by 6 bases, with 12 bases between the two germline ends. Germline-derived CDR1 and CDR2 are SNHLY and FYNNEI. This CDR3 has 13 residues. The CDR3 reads CASSLDTRNIQYF. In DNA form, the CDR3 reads TGTGCCAGCAGCCTGGACACCCGAAACATTCAGTACTTC.

CDR3 sequence (DNA): TGTGCCAGCAGCCCCAACGCCGGGACTAGCGGAGCCCAAGAGACCCAGTACTTC. Amino acids: CASSPNAGTSGAQETQYF. The chain has TRBV7-8 and TRBJ2-5, with 11 bases fitting TRBD2. Germline CDR1 and CDR2: SGHVS and FQNEAQ. The CDR3 runs to 18 residues. The ends lost 5 bases at V and 1 base at J; junction bases unmatched: 12.

The CDR3: CASNRPGGTEAFF. The CDR3 DNA sequence: TGTGCCAGCAACCGACCGGGGGGGACTGAAGCTTTCTTT. The rearrangement links TRBV5-4 to TRBJ1-1; tentative D call: TRBD1 (5 bases). V dropped 6 bases and J dropped 5 bases, with 14 bases sitting between them. The CDR3 runs to 13 residues. Per germline, CDR1 SGHNT and CDR2 YYREEE (reference sequence). Combining the CDR3 with reference TRBV5-4 and TRBJ1-1 gives the whole variable domain ETGVTQSPTHLIKTRGQQVTLRCSSQSGHNTVSWYQQALGQGPQFIFQYYREEENGRGNFPPRFSGLQFPNYSSELNVNALELDDSALYLCASNRPGGTEAFFGQGTRLTVV.

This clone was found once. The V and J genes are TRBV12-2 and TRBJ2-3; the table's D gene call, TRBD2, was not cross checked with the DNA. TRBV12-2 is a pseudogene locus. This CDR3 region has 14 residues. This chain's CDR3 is CASRLVGVPDTQYF. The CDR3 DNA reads TGTGCAAGTCGCTTGGTCGGGGTCCCAGATACGCAGTATTTT.

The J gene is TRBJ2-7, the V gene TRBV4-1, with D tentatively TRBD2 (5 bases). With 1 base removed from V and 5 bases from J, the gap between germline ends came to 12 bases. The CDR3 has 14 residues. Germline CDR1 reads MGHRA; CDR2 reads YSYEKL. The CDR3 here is CASSQGPGWNEQYF. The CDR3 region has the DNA TGCGCCAGCAGCCAAGGACCGGGGTGGAACGAGCAGTACTTC.

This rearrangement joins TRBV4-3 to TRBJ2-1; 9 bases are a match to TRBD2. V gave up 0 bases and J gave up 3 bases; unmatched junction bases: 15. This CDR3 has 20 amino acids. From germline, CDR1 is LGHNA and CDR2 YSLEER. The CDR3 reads CASSQDLSSSGMIGYNEQFF. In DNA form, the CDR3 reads TGCGCCAGCAGCCAAGATCTGTCATCTAGCGGGATGATAGGCTACAATGAGCAGTTCTTC.

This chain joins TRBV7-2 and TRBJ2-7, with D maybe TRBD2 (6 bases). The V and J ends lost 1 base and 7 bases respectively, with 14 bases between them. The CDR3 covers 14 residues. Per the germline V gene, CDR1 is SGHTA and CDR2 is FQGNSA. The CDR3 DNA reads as TGTGCCAGCAGCTTAGAAACCAGGGCGGGAGAGCAGTACTTC. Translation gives CASSLETRAGEQYF. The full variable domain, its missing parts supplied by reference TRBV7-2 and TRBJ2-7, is GAGVSQSPSNKVTEKGKDVELRCDPISGHTALYWYRQSLGQGLEFLIYFQGNSAPDKSGLPSDRFSAERTGGSVSTLTIQRTQQEDSAVYLCASSLETRAGEQYFGPGTRLTVT.

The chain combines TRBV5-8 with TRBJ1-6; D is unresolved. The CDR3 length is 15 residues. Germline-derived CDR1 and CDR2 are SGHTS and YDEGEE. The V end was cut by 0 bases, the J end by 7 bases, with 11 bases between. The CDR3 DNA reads TGTGCCAGCAGCTTGGTATGGAGGACCAATTCACCCCTCCACTTT. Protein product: CASSLVWRTNSPLHF.

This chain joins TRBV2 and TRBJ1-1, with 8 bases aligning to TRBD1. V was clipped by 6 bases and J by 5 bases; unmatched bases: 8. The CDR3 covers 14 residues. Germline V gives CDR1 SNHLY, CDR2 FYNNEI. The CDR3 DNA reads TGTGCCAGCAGCCAAGGACAGGGAAGAACTGAAGCTTTCTTT. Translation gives CASSQGQGRTEAFF. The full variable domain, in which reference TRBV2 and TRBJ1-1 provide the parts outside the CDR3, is EPEVTQTPSHQVTQMGQEVILRCVPISNHLYFYWYRQILGQKVEFLVSFYNNEISEKSEIFDDQFSVERPDGSNFTLKIRSTKLEDSAMYFCASSQGQGRTEAFFGQGTRLTVV.

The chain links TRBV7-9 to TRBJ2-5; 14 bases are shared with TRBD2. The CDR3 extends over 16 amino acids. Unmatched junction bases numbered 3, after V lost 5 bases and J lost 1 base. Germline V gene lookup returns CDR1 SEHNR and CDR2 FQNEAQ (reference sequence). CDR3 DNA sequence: TGTGCCAGCAGCCTCGGACTAGCGGGGGGCCAAGAGACCCAGTACTTC. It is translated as CASSLGLAGGQETQYF.

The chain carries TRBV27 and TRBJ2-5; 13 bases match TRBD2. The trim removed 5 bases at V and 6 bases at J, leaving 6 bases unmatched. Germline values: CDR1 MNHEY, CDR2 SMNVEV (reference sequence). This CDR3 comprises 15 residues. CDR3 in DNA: TGTGCCAGCAGTACCGGGACTAGCGGGGCCAAGACCCAGTACTTC. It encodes CASSTGTSGAKTQYF.

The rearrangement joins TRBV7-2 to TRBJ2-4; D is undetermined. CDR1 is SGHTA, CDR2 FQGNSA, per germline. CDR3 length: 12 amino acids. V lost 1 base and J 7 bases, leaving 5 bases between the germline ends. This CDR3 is CASSLESNIQYF. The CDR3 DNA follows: TGTGCCAGCAGCTTAGAGAGCAACATTCAGTACTTC.

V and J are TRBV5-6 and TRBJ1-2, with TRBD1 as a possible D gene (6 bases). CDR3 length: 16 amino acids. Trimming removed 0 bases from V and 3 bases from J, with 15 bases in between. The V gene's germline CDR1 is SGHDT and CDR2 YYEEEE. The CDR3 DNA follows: TGTGCCAGCAGCTTGGCCACGGCAGGGGTGGACTATGGCTACACCTTC. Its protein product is CASSLATAGVDYGYTF.

Here the CDR3 DNA reads TGTGCCAGCAGCTTAGATAGACAGGAGACAACCTACGAGCAGTACTTC. Translating gives CASSLDRQETTYEQYF. The chain is built from TRBV7-2 and TRBJ2-7; possibly TRBD1 for D (6 bases). This CDR3 is 16 amino acids long. The germline V gene encodes CDR1 SGHTA and CDR2 FQGNSA. V dropped 1 base and J dropped 2 bases, with 15 bases sitting between them.

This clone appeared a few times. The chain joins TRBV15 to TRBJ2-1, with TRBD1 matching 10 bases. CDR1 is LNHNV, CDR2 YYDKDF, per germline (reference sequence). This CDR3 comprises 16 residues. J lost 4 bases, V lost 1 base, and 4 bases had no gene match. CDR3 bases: TGTGCCACCAGCAGAGTAGGGACAGGGGTTTACAATGAGCAGTTCTTC. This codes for CATSRVGTGVYNEQFF.

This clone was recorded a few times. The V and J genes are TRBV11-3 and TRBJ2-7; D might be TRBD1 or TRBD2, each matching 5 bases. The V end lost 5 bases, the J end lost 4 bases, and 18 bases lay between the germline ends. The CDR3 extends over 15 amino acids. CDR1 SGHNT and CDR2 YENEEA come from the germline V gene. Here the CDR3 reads CASSARRDAGYEQYF. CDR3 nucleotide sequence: TGTGCCAGCAGCGCCCGCCGGGACGCCGGATACGAGCAGTACTTC.

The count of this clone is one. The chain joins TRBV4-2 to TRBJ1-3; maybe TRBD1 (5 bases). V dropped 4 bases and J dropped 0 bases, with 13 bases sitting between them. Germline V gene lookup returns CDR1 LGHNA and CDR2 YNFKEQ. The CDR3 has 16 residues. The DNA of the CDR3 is TGTGCCAGCAGCCGCACCGGGACGGTCTCTGGAAACACCATATATTTT. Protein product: CASSRTGTVSGNTIYF.

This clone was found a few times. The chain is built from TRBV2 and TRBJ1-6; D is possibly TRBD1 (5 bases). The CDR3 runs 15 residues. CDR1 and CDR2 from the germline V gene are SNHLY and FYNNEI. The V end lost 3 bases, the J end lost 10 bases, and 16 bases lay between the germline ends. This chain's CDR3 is CASSDPDTFASPLHF. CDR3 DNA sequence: TGTGCCAGCAGTGACCCGGACACCTTCGCATCACCCCTCCACTTT.

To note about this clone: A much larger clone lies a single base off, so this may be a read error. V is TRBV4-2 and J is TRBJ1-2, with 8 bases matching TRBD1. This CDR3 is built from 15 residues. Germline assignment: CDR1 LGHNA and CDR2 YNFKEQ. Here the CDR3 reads CASGQGAADNYGYTF. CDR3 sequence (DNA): TGTGCCAGCGGCCAGGGGGCAGCAGACAACTATGGCTACACCTTC.

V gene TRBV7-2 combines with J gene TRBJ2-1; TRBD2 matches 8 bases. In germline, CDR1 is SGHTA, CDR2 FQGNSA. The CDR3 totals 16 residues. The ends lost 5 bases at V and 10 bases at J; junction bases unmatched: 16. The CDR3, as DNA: TGTGCCAGCAGCCTACATATTTTAGCGGGGCAGTCGGAGCAGTTCTTC. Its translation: CASSLHILAGQSEQFF. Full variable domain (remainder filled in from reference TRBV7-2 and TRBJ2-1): GAGVSQSPSNKVTEKGKDVELRCDPISGHTALYWYRQSLGQGLEFLIYFQGNSAPDKSGLPSDRFSAERTGGSVSTLTIQRTQQEDSAVYLCASSLHILAGQSEQFFGPGTRLTVL.

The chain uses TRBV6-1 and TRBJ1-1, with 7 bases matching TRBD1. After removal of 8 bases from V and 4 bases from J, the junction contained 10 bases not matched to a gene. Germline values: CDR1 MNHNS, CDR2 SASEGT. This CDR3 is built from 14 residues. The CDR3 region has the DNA TGTGCCAGCGTCCGACAGGGAGTAGGCACTGAAGCTTTCTTT. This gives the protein CASVRQGVGTEAFF.

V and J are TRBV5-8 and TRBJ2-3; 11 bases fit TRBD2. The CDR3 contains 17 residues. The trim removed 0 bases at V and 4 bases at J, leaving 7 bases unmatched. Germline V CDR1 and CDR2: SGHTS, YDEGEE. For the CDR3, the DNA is TGTGCCAGCAGCTTGGGATCGGCTAGCGGGAGGTCAGATACGCAGTATTTT. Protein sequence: CASSLGSASGRSDTQYF.

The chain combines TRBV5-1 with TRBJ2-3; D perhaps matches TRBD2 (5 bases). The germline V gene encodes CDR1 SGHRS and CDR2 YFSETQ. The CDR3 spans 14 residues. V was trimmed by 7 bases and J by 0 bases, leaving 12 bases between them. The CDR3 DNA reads TGCGCCAGCGTCCGGGGATTGAGCACAGATACGCAGTATTTT. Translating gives CASVRGLSTDTQYF.

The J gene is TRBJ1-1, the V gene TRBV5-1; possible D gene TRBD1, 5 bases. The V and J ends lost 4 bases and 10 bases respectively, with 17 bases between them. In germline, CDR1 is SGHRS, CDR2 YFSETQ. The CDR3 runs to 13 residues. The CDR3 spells CASSPEEQAGAFF. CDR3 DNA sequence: TGCGCCAGCAGCCCGGAGGAACAGGCTGGAGCTTTCTTT.

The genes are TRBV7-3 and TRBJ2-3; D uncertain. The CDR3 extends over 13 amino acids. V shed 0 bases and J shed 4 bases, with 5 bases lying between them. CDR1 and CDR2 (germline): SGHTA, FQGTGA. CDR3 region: CASSLTGADTQYF. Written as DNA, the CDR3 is TGTGCCAGCAGCTTAACCGGCGCAGATACGCAGTATTTT. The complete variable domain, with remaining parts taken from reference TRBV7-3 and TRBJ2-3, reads GAGVSQTPSNKVTEKGKYVELRCDPISGHTALYWYRQSLGQGPEFLIYFQGTGAADDSGLPNDRFFAVRPEGSVSTLKIQRTERGDSAVYLCASSLTGADTQYFGPGTRLTVL.